This T cell receptor beta chain appears in the sequencing data of a study of blood T cell repertoires in COVID-19. The CDR3 runs to 15 residues. Germline V CDR1 and CDR2: WSHSY, SAAADI. The J segment lost 6 bases and the V segment lost 3 bases, leaving 4 bases of the junction unmatched. As processed by the authors: Amplification of reference gene primers was used by the study to estimate nucleated cell counts. Clones were read by immunoSEQ multiplex PCR, and TCRdb kept only the in-frame ones, dropping some. V and J calls and clone size are as listed in that table; D and trimming were resolved from the DNA. Of 300,000 to 350,000 clones detected, more than 75% appear once; the ten largest clones hold less than 3.5%.

This clonotype originated in a woman aged 18 to 35 who had recovered from COVID-19. This chain links TRBV10-2 with TRBJ2-3, with 12 bases lining up with TRBD2. The sample was peripheral blood. The CDR3 DNA reads TGCGCCAGCAGTGATCTAGCGGGAGGGCGGGATACGCAGTATTTT. This gives the protein CASSDLAGGRDTQYF.